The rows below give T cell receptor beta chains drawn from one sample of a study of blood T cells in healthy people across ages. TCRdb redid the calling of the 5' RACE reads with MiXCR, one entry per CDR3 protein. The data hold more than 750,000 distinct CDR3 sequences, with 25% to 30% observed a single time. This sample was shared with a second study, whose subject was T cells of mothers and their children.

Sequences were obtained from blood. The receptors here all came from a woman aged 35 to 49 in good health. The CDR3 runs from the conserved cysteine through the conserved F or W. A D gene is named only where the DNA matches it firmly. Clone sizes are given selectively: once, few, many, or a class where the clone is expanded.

TGTGCCAGCAGCTTAGATGGGTATCCCGCCGGGGAGCAGTACTTC	CASSLDGYPAGEQYF	many	NA	TRBJ2-7	TRBV7-2
TGTGCCAGCAGTGAAGGACAGAATTCACCCCTCCACTTT	CASSEGQNSPLHF	few	NA	TRBJ1-6	TRBV2
TGTGCCAGCAGCCCGGGACAGGGAAACCTTTATGGCTACACCTTC	CASSPGQGNLYGYTF	NA	TRBD1	TRBJ1-2	TRBV14
TGTGCCAGCTGCCTCACCTCGACCTCTGAAGCTTTCTTT	CASCLTSTSEAFF	NA	NA	TRBJ1-1	TRBV16
TGTGCCAGCAGCAAAGAGGACAGGGGATGGAACGAGCAGTACTTC	CASSKEDRGWNEQYF	few	NA	TRBJ2-7	TRBV21-1
TGTGCCAGCAGAGAGGTGCGGGCAGGAAGGTCTCAGCCCCAGCATTTT	CASREVRAGRSQPQHF	NA	NA	TRBJ1-5	TRBV27
TGTGCCACCAGCAGAGATAGCGGGGGGGTAGATACGCAGTATTTT	CATSRDSGGVDTQYF	once	TRBD2	TRBJ2-3	TRBV15
TGTGCCAGCAACCAAGGGGCAGGGGCTTCCTACGAGCAGTACTTC	CASNQGAGASYEQYF	few	NA	TRBJ2-7	TRBV4-2
TGTGCCTGGAGTGGGCAGGGTGAGGCTGGCTACACCTTC	CAWSGQGEAGYTF	NA	NA	TRBJ1-2	TRBV30
TGTGCCTGGACCAGGGGATCCACTGAAGCTTTCTTT	CAWTRGSTEAFF	NA	NA	TRBJ1-1	TRBV30
TGCAGCGTTGAGGAATTCATGACAGGGACGGGCGCTGGCTACACCTTC	CSVEEFMTGTGAGYTF	NA	TRBD1	TRBJ1-2	TRBV29-1
TGCGCCAGCAGCCCGACGGAGGTAGCGACTGGAAACACCATATATTTT	CASSPTEVATGNTIYF	few	NA	TRBJ1-3	TRBV5-1
TGTGCCAGCAGTTTTCGCAGGGCGAACACCGGGGAGCTGTTTTTT	CASSFRRANTGELFF	NA	NA	TRBJ2-2	TRBV12-3/TRBV12-4
TGCAGCGTTCCTTACTCAGGGACTGAAGCTTTCTTT	CSVPYSGTEAFF	NA	NA	TRBJ1-1	TRBV29-1
TGTGCCAGCAGCCCAGAGGAGGAGGGGTATGGCTACACCTTC	CASSPEEEGYGYTF	NA	NA	TRBJ1-2	TRBV7-2
TGTGCCAGCAGTGATGGTTTGGTAGCGGGGGCTCGTGGAGATACGCAGTATTTT	CASSDGLVAGARGDTQYF	NA	TRBD2	TRBJ2-3	TRBV2
TGTGCCAGCAGCCCCGCCGGACAGATACAAGAGACCCAGTACTTC	CASSPAGQIQETQYF	NA	NA	TRBJ2-5	TRBV7-9
TGCAGTGCTGGGGGGAACAATGAGCAGTTCTTC	CSAGGNNEQFF	many	NA	TRBJ2-1	TRBV20-1
TGTGCCAGCTCCCGCGGGGGGGAGACCTACGAGCAGTACTTC	CASSRGGETYEQYF	many	TRBD2	TRBJ2-7	TRBV18
TGCAGCGGCGGGAGGAGGGGGTTTTACAATGAGCAGTACTTC	CSGGRRGFYNEQYF	NA	TRBD2	TRBJ2-4	TRBV29-1
TGCAGTGCAAACGGCGGGGCGGGGACTTACAATGAGCAGTTCTTC	CSANGGAGTYNEQFF	once	NA	TRBJ2-1	TRBV20-1
TGCGCCAGCAGCCAAATCGAGCGAGCGGGGGGTTCCTACGAGCAGTACTTC	CASSQIERAGGSYEQYF	NA	TRBD2	TRBJ2-7	TRBV4-1
TGTGCCAGCAGCCGTAGCAGGTACGAGCAGTACTTC	CASSRSRYEQYF	many	NA	TRBJ2-7	TRBV14
TGTGCCAGCCAAGTTAATTATGCGGGGGCCAACGTCCTGACTTTC	CASQVNYAGANVLTF	NA	NA	TRBJ2-6	TRBV12-3/TRBV12-4
TGTGCCAGCAGCCCGCCCGGGACAGGAATCTACGAGCAGTACTTC	CASSPPGTGIYEQYF	NA	TRBD1	TRBJ2-7	TRBV14
TGCGCCAGCAGTCCCGGGACAGTGGGGTCCTACGAGCAGTACTTC	CASSPGTVGSYEQYF	NA	TRBD1	TRBJ2-7	TRBV5-1
TGTGCCAGCAGCTTCGACTCCGGCTCCTACAATGAGCAGTTCTTC	CASSFDSGSYNEQFF	few	NA	TRBJ2-1	TRBV7-2
TGCGCCAGCAGCTTGCTTACAGGGGCCGCCTCCAACTATGGCTACACCTTC	CASSLLTGAASNYGYTF	NA	TRBD1	TRBJ1-2	TRBV5-1
TGTGCCACCAGTGATTTGGGTGACTACAATGAGCAGTTCTTC	CATSDLGDYNEQFF	once	NA	TRBJ2-1	TRBV24-1
TGTGCCAGCAGCCAAGCTCACGTCGGGGATACGCAGTATTTT	CASSQAHVGDTQYF	NA	NA	TRBJ2-3	TRBV14
TGTGCCAGCAGTATAGCGGGGGGCACAGATACGCGGTATTTT	CASSIAGGTDTRYF	NA	TRBD2	TRBJ2-3	TRBV12-3/TRBV12-4
TGTGCCAGCAGCCCCCTACAGGGGGCCGGTAGCTACACCTTC	CASSPLQGAGSYTF	NA	TRBD1	TRBJ1-2	TRBV7-2
TGCGCCAGCAGCTTGGCCCAAGGGGCCCTCCTTAAAGCGGATACGCAGTATTTT	CASSLAQGALLKADTQYF	few	NA	TRBJ2-3	TRBV5-1
TGTGCCAGCAGTTACTCGGTACTAGGGACCGAAAAACTGTTTTTT	CASSYSVLGTEKLFF	NA	NA	TRBJ1-4	TRBV6-5
TGTGCCAGCAGTGGGGGGGGGGCCACTGAAGCTTTCTTT	CASSGGGATEAFF	NA	NA	TRBJ1-1	TRBV2